The 20 T cell receptor beta chains below were found in one sample sequenced in a study of blood T cells in healthy people across ages. Sample-barcoded 5' priming and a J-beta primer mix drove a second PCR of roughly 6 to 12 cycles. TCRdb independently ran MiXCR on the 5' RACE reads; one entry per CDR3 protein. The sample holds around 600,000 distinct CDR3 sequences; around half are singletons and the top ten take about 26%. Sequencing was done on a sample of blood. The receptors shown here come from an elderly man in good health.

This rearrangement joins TRBV28 to TRBJ2-1; 7 positions agree with TRBD2. There are 16 residues in the CDR3. Germline V gene data show CDR1 as MDHEN and CDR2 as SYDVKM. With 5 bases clipped from V and 8 bases from J, the junction kept 15 bases outside the gene matches. CDR3 sequence reads: CASSILAEENFDEQFF. The CDR3 DNA follows: TGTGCCAGCAGTATCCTAGCGGAAGAGAATTTCGATGAGCAGTTCTTC.

CDR3 region: CASSLGTGKNYEQYF. The CDR3 nucleotides are TGTGCCAGCAGCTTAGGTACAGGGAAGAACTACGAGCAGTACTTC. The chain couples TRBV7-9 to TRBJ2-7; D possibly corresponds to TRBD1 (6 bases). The CDR3 spans 15 residues. V was trimmed by 1 base and J by 3 bases, leaving 13 bases between them. From germline, CDR1 is SEHNR and CDR2 FQNEAQ (reference sequence). The full variable domain, its missing parts supplied by reference TRBV7-9 and TRBJ2-7, is DTGVSQNPRHKITKRGQNVTFRCDPISEHNRLYWYRQTLGQGPEFLTYFQNEAQLEKSRLLSDRFSAERPKGSFSTLEIQRTEQGDSAMYLCASSLGTGKNYEQYFGPGTRLTVT.

The DNA for the CDR3 is TGCGCCAGCAGCCCGGACAGGGAGGCTCCCCTCCACTTT. Translated, it gives CASSPDREAPLHF. V usage is TRBV4-3 and J usage is TRBJ1-6, with 8 bases matching TRBD1. There are 13 residues in the CDR3. The ends lost 4 bases at V and 13 bases at J; junction bases unmatched: 6. Germline CDR1 LGHNA, CDR2 YSLEER.

The rearrangement uses TRBV12-3 or TRBV12-4 and TRBJ2-7, with 10 bases identical to TRBD2. J lost 0 bases, V lost 6 bases, and 5 bases had no gene match. CDR3 size: 15 residues. CDR3 sequence reads: CASRRASGSSYEQYF. The CDR3 nucleotides read TGTGCCAGCAGGCGCGCTAGCGGGAGCTCCTACGAGCAGTACTTC.

This clonotype was counted a few times. The chain carries TRBV6-5 and TRBJ2-2; 13 nucleotides match TRBD2. Looked up from germline, CDR1 is MNHEY and CDR2 is SVGAGI. V dropped 5 bases and J dropped 9; count of bases not matched to a gene: 3. This CDR3 comprises 14 residues. CDR3 in amino acids: CASSMGLAGWELFF. In DNA, the CDR3 is TGTGCCAGCAGTATGGGACTAGCGGGATGGGAGCTGTTTTTT.

V gene TRBV30 combines with J gene TRBJ1-2; D is unresolved. CDR3 size: 12 residues. Trimming cost V 0 bases and J 7 bases, with 9 bases left between them. The germline gives CDR1 GTSNPN, CDR2 SVGIG (reference sequence). This CDR3 is CAWSVVLGGYTF. CDR3 DNA sequence: TGTGCCTGGAGTGTAGTTCTAGGTGGCTACACCTTC.

CDR3 sequence reads: CASSLSGDRTDTQYF. The CDR3 nucleotides are TGTGCCAGCAGCTTAAGCGGGGACCGCACAGATACGCAGTATTTT. This chain uses TRBV7-2 with TRBJ2-3, with 7 bases fitting TRBD2. Trimming at V came to 2 bases and at J to 1 base, leaving 3 bases not matched to a gene. The CDR3 loop spans 15 amino acids. Germline V gives CDR1 SGHTA, CDR2 FQGNSA.

This clonotype was recorded at least ten times. The V gene is TRBV6-6, the J gene TRBJ2-7, with 10 bases lining up with TRBD2. J gave up 6 bases and V 7 bases, and 15 bases lay outside the gene matches. The CDR3 has 16 residues. CDR1 and CDR2 (germline): MNHNY, SVGAGI (reference sequence). Here the CDR3 DNA reads TGTGCCAGCACTCTAGCGGGAGCGGTGCCGACAGCCGAGCAGTACTTC. Residues: CASTLAGAVPTAEQYF.

This chain connects TRBV5-1 to TRBJ2-5; 8 positions agree with TRBD1. The germline V gene has CDR1 SGHRS and CDR2 YFSETQ. The CDR3 sequence is 14 residues long. Trimming removed 4 bases from V and 11 bases from J; junction bases left unmatched: 13. CDR3 DNA: TGCGCCAGCAGCGAGGGACAGGTCTACAATGAGCAGTACTTC. It is translated as CASSEGQVYNEQYF.

The chain uses TRBV6-4 and TRBJ2-1; 12 bases align to TRBD2. Germline CDR1 reads MRHNA; CDR2 reads SNTAGT. V trimming: 5 bases; J trimming: 3 bases; junction bases outside the gene matches: 2. CDR3 size: 15 residues. The chain's CDR3 is CASSRTSGDYNEQFF. CDR3 nucleotides: TGTGCCAGCAGTCGGACTAGCGGGGACTACAATGAGCAGTTCTTC.

CDR3: CASSPYPNRVGEQYF. CDR3 nucleotides: TGTGCCAGCAGCCCTTACCCGAACAGGGTAGGCGAGCAGTACTTC. The rearrangement uses TRBV7-2 and TRBJ2-5, with D perhaps TRBD1 (6 bases). TRBJ2-7 explains the end of the DNA better; the J call may be wrong. CDR1 and CDR2 from the germline V gene are SGHTA and FQGNSA. This CDR3 has 15 amino acids.

The genes are TRBV7-9 and TRBJ2-7, with D unresolved. CDR3 length: 13 amino acids. V lost 5 bases and J 2 bases, leaving 10 bases between the germline ends. Germline CDR1 and CDR2: SEHNR and FQNEAQ (reference sequence). In DNA, the CDR3 is TGTGCCAGCAGCGCCGAAGGAGCCTACGAGCAGTACTTC. It codes for CASSAEGAYEQYF.

The CDR3 loop reads CASSRGTHTDTQYF. CDR3 nucleotide sequence: TGTGCCAGCAGCCGGGGAACACACACAGATACGCAGTATTTT. The gene calls are TRBV3-1 and TRBJ2-3; D call uncertain. CDR3 size: 14 residues. The germline gives CDR1 LGHDT, CDR2 YNNKEL (reference sequence). Trimming took 4 bases from V and 2 from J, leaving 10 bases between them.

This clonotype was seen more than once but under ten times. The gene calls are TRBV5-1 and TRBJ2-7; tentatively, D is TRBD2 (7 bases). Germline lookup yields CDR1 SGHRS and CDR2 YFSETQ. The CDR3 consists of 14 residues. The V end was cut by 0 bases, the J end by 6 bases, with 13 bases between. DNA for the CDR3: TGCGCCAGCAGCTTGGATGGGGGGGCTCGCGAGCAGTACTTC. Protein product: CASSLDGGAREQYF.

In nucleotides, the CDR3 is TGTGCCAGCAGTTCTACGGCGAGCAATCAGCCCCAGCATTTT. Its translation: CASSSTASNQPQHF. J is TRBJ1-5 and V is TRBV6-2 or TRBV6-3, with D uncertain. Looked up from germline, CDR1 is MNHEY and CDR2 is SVGEGT. The V and J ends lost 4 bases and 1 base respectively, with 8 bases between them. The CDR3 runs to 14 residues.

This clonotype was seen at least ten times. The rearrangement links TRBV10-3 to TRBJ2-1, with 11 bases lining up with TRBD2. CDR3 length: 16 amino acids. Trimming at V came to 4 bases and at J to 0 bases, leaving 2 bases not matched to a gene. Germline assignment: CDR1 ENHRY and CDR2 SYGVKD. CDR3 loop: CAISGLAGGSYNEQFF. The CDR3 DNA is TGTGCCATCAGTGGGCTAGCGGGAGGCTCCTACAATGAGCAGTTCTTC.

V usage is TRBV27 and J usage is TRBJ1-5; 7 bases match TRBD1. The J segment lost 3 bases and the V segment lost 5 bases, leaving 13 bases of the junction unmatched. Germline CDR1 and CDR2: MNHEY and SMNVEV (reference sequence). The CDR3 extends over 17 amino acids. CDR3 region: CASSPGAHGTVNQPQHF. CDR3 DNA sequence: TGTGCCAGCAGTCCTGGGGCTCATGGGACAGTCAATCAGCCCCAGCATTTT.

The sample holds one count of this clonotype. The rearrangement links TRBV15 to TRBJ2-3; TRBD1 agrees at 7 bases. V gave up 3 bases and J gave up 0 bases; unmatched junction bases: 6. Germline CDR1 reads LNHNV; CDR2 reads YYDKDF (reference sequence). This CDR3 has 16 residues. CDR3 amino acids: CATSRAGTESTDTQYF. CDR3 in DNA: TGTGCCACCAGCAGGGCCGGGACAGAGAGCACAGATACGCAGTATTTT.

The J gene is TRBJ2-3, the V gene TRBV29-1, with D uncertain. Germline lookup yields CDR1 SQVTM and CDR2 ANQGSEA. V was trimmed by 5 bases and J by 1 base, leaving 10 bases between them. This CDR3 contains 13 residues. For the CDR3, the DNA is TGCAGCGTTCAGCTAGAGGGCACAGATACGCAGTATTTT. This gives the protein CSVQLEGTDTQYF.

This clonotype was seen a few times. The chain joins TRBV10-3 to TRBJ2-3; 8 bases line up with TRBD2. With V trimmed by 4 bases and J by 0 bases, 9 bases remained unmatched. This CDR3 contains 17 residues. CDR1 is ENHRY and CDR2 is SYGVKD in the germline V gene. CDR3 coding DNA: TGTGCCATCAGTGGGGAGAGCGGGAGATCTAGCACAGATACGCAGTATTTT. It codes for CAISGESGRSSTDTQYF.